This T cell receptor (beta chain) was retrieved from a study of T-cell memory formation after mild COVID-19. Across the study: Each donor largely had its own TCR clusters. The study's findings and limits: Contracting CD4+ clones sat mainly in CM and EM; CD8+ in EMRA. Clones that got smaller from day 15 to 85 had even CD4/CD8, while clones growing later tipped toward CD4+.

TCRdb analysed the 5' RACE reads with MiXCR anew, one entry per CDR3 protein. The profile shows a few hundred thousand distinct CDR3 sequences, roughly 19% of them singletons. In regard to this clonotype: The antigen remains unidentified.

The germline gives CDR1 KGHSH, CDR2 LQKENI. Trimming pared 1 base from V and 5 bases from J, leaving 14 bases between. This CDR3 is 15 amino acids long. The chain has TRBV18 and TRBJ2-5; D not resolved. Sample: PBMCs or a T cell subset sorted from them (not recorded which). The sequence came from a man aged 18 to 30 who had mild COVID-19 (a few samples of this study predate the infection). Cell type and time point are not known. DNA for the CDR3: TGTGCCAGCTCACCACGTACCAAAATCTGGGAGACCCAGTACTTC. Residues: CASSPRTKIWETQYF. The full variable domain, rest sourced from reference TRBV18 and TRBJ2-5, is NAGVMQNPRHLVRRRGQEARLRCSPMKGHSHVYWYRQLPEEGLKFMVYLQKENIIDESGMPKERFSAEFPKEGPSILRIQQVVRGDSAAYFCASSPRTKIWETQYFGPGTRLLVL.